This T cell receptor beta chain derives from a study of T-cell reconstitution after alpha-beta-depleted transplantation in children (dated by TCRdb to the mid-2010s). Background on the whole study: Using TCR repertoire profiling, the study quantitatively followed how T-cell immune reconstitution unfolded in children after TCRalphabeta/CD19-depleted allogeneic hematopoietic cell transplantation.

From a lookup of the germline V gene (reference sequence), CDR1 and CDR2 are DFQATT and SNEGSKA. The CDR3, cysteine through phenylalanine, is 14 amino acids long. Solely the CDR3 DNA is kept, with 42 bases framed from the first base. The V and J ends are trimmed by 1 base and 6 bases, leaving 13 bases between them. Library preparation used PCR. Sequencing instrument: Illumina HiSeq 2500. TCR library preparation used molecular barcoding, with unique molecular identifiers applied to normalize quantification of the TCRbeta repertoire. TCRdb trimmed the raw reads at Q25, called clones with MiXCR and kept productive beta chains. Entries are consolidated by CDR3 protein sequence, retaining the most common genes and DNA. This sample has about 340,000 distinct CDR3 sequences in its table, and about a tenth of those were observed once. The top ten clonotypes cover around 2.3% of the sample. This clonotype has only a few counts. The target of this receptor is not known. Base qualities are not at hand, and no much larger clone is one base apart.

The rearranged chain carries TRBV20-1 and TRBJ2-1; no D gene call is confident. The sequence derives from a human donor who donated a stem cell graft to a child with acute lymphoblastic leukemia. Specimen: PBMCs from the stem cell graft donor, collected from the stem cell graft. The base sequence is TGCAGTGCTAGAGCGGACGCCCACGGCAATGAGCAGTTCTTC. Its translation reads: CSARADAHGNEQFF.